Listed here are 26 T cell receptor beta chains from one sample, sequenced in a study of blood T cells in healthy people across ages. A second PCR of about 7 to 12 cycles used a sample-barcoded 5' primer and a J-beta primer mix. TCRdb used MiXCR to reprocess the 5' RACE reads, holding one entry per CDR3 protein. The sample lists 1.5 million to 2 million distinct CDR3 sequences, about 50% occurring once. The sample taken for sequencing was blood. Source of these receptors: a middle-aged woman in good health.

The chain has TRBV4-3 and TRBJ2-3, with no clear D. The CDR3 loop spans 15 amino acids. The V gene lost 0 bases and the J gene lost 5 bases, with 12 bases spanning the gap. Germline CDR1 reads LGHNA; CDR2 reads YSLEER. CDR3 in amino acids: CASSQDVRFGDTQYF. The CDR3 DNA sequence: TGCGCCAGCAGCCAAGATGTCCGCTTCGGAGATACGCAGTATTTT.

The chain couples TRBV20-1 to TRBJ2-5, with 8 bases aligning to TRBD2. The CDR3 length is 15 residues. Trimming at V came to 0 bases and at J to 2 bases, leaving 5 bases not matched to a gene. Germline V gene data show CDR1 as DFQATT and CDR2 as SNEGSKA (reference sequence). The CDR3 DNA follows: TGCAGTGCTAGAGATGTAGCGGGGTATCAAGAGACCCAGTACTTC. Protein product: CSARDVAGYQETQYF.

The V call is TRBV21-1, the J call TRBJ1-5; the table gives TRBD1 as D, unverified against the DNA. TRBV21-1 is shown as a pseudogene. This CDR3 spans 16 amino acids. Written as DNA, the CDR3 is TGTGCCAGCAGCAAAGACGGCAGGGGTACAAAACAGCCCCAGCATTTT. It translates to CASSKDGRGTKQPQHF.

With respect to this clonotype: At one end the junction does not follow the germline gene, possibly because of a read error. This chain uses TRBV6-1 with TRBJ2-1; TRBD1 matches at 12 bases. The CDR3 spans 18 residues. The V gene's germline CDR1 is MNHNS and CDR2 SASEGT. CDR3 DNA: TGTGCCTTCCTACTGGGACAGGGGGCCTACCCTTTCGAGGTTGAGCAGTCCTTC. Encoded protein: CAFLLGQGAYPFEVEQSF.

The chain employs TRBV6-1 and TRBJ2-7; D not resolved. The CDR3 runs to 15 residues. Trimming took 5 bases from V and 6 from J, leaving 20 bases between them. Germline lookup yields CDR1 MNHNS and CDR2 SASEGT. Written as DNA, the CDR3 is TGTGCCAGCAGTTTAATTGTGGGGTTTGGTGGCGAGCAGTACTTC. Its protein is CASSLIVGFGGEQYF.

V and J are TRBV28 and TRBJ1-2; weak D call: TRBD1 (5 bases). Per germline, CDR1 MDHEN and CDR2 SYDVKM. This CDR3 comprises 14 residues. Trimming pared 3 bases from V and 5 bases from J, leaving 13 bases between. The CDR3 here is CASSLRRGVYGYTF. In nucleotides, the CDR3 is TGTGCCAGCAGTTTGCGAAGGGGAGTTTATGGCTACACCTTC.

There are a few counts of this clonotype. The chain couples TRBV27 to TRBJ2-4; 9 positions match TRBD2. The J call may be incorrect, as the DNA end agrees better with TRBJ2-5. CDR3 length equals 17 residues. Germline CDR1 and CDR2: MNHEY and SMNVEV (reference sequence). This chain's CDR3 is CASSLIGGGGADETQYF. The CDR3 DNA reads as TGTGCCAGCAGTTTAATCGGTGGCGGGGGGGCCGATGAGACCCAGTACTTC.

V and J are TRBV6-2 or TRBV6-3 and TRBJ2-7, with a weak D call TRBD2 (6 bases). CDR1 is MNHEY, CDR2 SVGEGT, per germline. The CDR3 has 15 amino acids. The V end was cut by 0 bases, the J end by 2 bases, with 11 bases between. The CDR3 sequence: CASSYSGGVAYEQYF. The CDR3, as DNA: TGTGCCAGCAGTTACTCGGGCGGGGTGGCCTACGAGCAGTACTTC.

The rearrangement joins TRBV12-3 or TRBV12-4 to TRBJ2-3, with D unresolved. The germline V and J ends were trimmed by 6 bases and 2 bases, with 9 bases remaining between them. The CDR3 covers 13 residues. The CDR3 loop reads CASSARLTDTQYF. The CDR3 region has the DNA TGTGCCAGCAGCGCCCGACTCACAGATACGCAGTATTTT.

As for this clonotype: At one boundary the junction diverges from the germline segment, which might be a read error. The rearrangement links TRBV7-2 to TRBJ2-7; D is unresolved. The germline V gene has CDR1 SGHTA and CDR2 FQGNSA. This CDR3 is built from 14 residues. The CDR3, as DNA: TGTGCCAGCAGCGCGGACCTATACTCCCACGAGCAGTACTTC. Amino acids: CASSADLYSHEQYF.

This chain joins TRBV24-1 and TRBJ2-5; 10 bases are shared with TRBD1. The CDR3 has 16 residues. J gave up 2 bases and V 6 bases, and 8 bases lay outside the gene matches. CDR1 KGHDR and CDR2 SFDVKD come from the germline V gene. The CDR3 loop is CATSPGQGVQQETQYF. The CDR3 DNA follows: TGTGCCACCAGTCCCGGACAGGGGGTGCAACAAGAGACCCAGTACTTC.

This clonotype was picked up one time. The chain employs TRBV28 and TRBJ1-2; D not resolved. The CDR3 length is 15 residues. Per germline, CDR1 MDHEN and CDR2 SYDVKM. Trimming left V 4 bases short and J 11 bases short, with 23 bases between. CDR3 DNA: TGTGCCAGCAGTTCGCCCTGGCGCGCAGCAACCTTGTACACCTTC. Translated: CASSSPWRAATLYTF.

In this sample, this clonotype turned up a few times. This rearrangement joins TRBV28 to TRBJ2-5; D unclear. The CDR3 totals 11 residues. V dropped 3 bases and J dropped 9 bases, with 8 bases sitting between them. Germline CDR1 MDHEN, CDR2 SYDVKM. The CDR3 sequence is CASSLAVPQYF. The DNA for the CDR3 is TGTGCCAGCAGTTTGGCAGTCCCCCAGTACTTC.

CDR3 DNA sequence: TGCGCCAGCAGCTTGGGAGGGGGACTAGAAGCCGAGCAGTACTTC. It specifies CASSLGGGLEAEQYF. This chain links TRBV5-1 with TRBJ2-7; 8 positions agree with TRBD2. Germline V gives CDR1 SGHRS, CDR2 YFSETQ. V lost 0 bases and J lost 6; bases outside the gene matches: 8. CDR3 length: 15 residues.

This clonotype has more than one count but fewer than ten. The rearrangement uses TRBV6-5 and TRBJ1-2; TRBD1 is a possible D gene (5 bases). CDR1 and CDR2 (germline): MNHEY, SVGAGI. This CDR3 is built from 16 residues. V was shortened by 3 bases and J by 5 bases, with 19 bases between the two germline ends. For the CDR3, the DNA is TGTGCCAGCAGTTATGTCGGGATGGGGGAGACATATGGCTACACCTTC. It translates to CASSYVGMGETYGYTF.

This chain uses TRBV7-2 with TRBJ2-3; no definite D call. Germline loops: CDR1 SGHTA, CDR2 FQGNSA. The CDR3 sequence is 16 residues long. V was clipped by 5 bases and J by 2 bases, with 17 bases between them. This chain's CDR3 is CASSLRPGTPTDTQYF. The CDR3 DNA sequence: TGTGCCAGCAGCCTCCGACCCGGAACTCCCACAGATACGCAGTATTTT. The whole variable domain, filled in from reference TRBV7-2 and TRBJ2-3, reads GAGVSQSPSNKVTEKGKDVELRCDPISGHTALYWYRQSLGQGLEFLIYFQGNSAPDKSGLPSDRFSAERTGGSVSTLTIQRTQQEDSAVYLCASSLRPGTPTDTQYFGPGTRLTVL.

This clonotype was counted between two and nine times. This chain joins TRBV5-6 and TRBJ1-5; D is uncertain. This CDR3 region has 13 residues. V lost 4 bases, J lost 5 bases, and 10 bases lay in between. Per the germline V gene, CDR1 is SGHDT and CDR2 is YYEEEE. The CDR3 DNA follows: TGTGCCAGCAGCCGGGTCGGTGATCAGCCCCAGCATTTT. It is translated as CASSRVGDQPQHF.

This rearrangement joins TRBV20-1 to TRBJ2-4; D is possibly TRBD2 (5 bases). The J call is uncertain, as TRBJ2-7 better fits the DNA end. Per the germline V gene, CDR1 is DFQATT and CDR2 is SNEGSKA (reference sequence). The CDR3 loop spans 14 amino acids. CDR3 DNA: TGCAGTGCTAGATCCGGGGTTAGGTCCTACGAGCAGTACTTC. This sequence encodes CSARSGVRSYEQYF.

The rearrangement links TRBV27 to TRBJ1-2; no clear D gene. V was clipped by 7 bases and J by 0 bases, with 18 bases between them. Germline V gives CDR1 MNHEY, CDR2 SMNVEV (reference sequence). The CDR3 contains 16 residues. CDR3: CASKGVGPEANYGYTF. In DNA form, the CDR3 reads TGTGCCAGCAAGGGAGTCGGACCGGAAGCTAACTATGGCTACACCTTC.

The chain carries TRBV28 and TRBJ2-5; D remains ambiguous. This CDR3 is built from 13 residues. Germline V gene sequence: CDR1 MDHEN, CDR2 SYDVKM. V lost 1 base to trimming and J lost 7 bases, with 10 bases between them. The CDR3 here is CASSLFRVVTQYF. CDR3 in DNA: TGTGCCAGCAGTTTATTTCGGGTGGTGACCCAGTACTTC.

The chain links TRBV9 to TRBJ2-3, with TRBD2 matching over 8 bases. J lost 2 bases, V lost 3 bases, and 8 bases had no gene match. CDR1 and CDR2 (germline): SGDLS, YYNGEE. This CDR3 comprises 16 residues. The CDR3 DNA reads TGTGCCAGCAGCGGTGGCCCGGGGGGGCACACAGATACGCAGTATTTT. Translating gives CASSGGPGGHTDTQYF.

The genes are TRBV20-1 and TRBJ2-1; D perhaps matches TRBD1 (6 bases). The germline CDR1 and CDR2 sequences are DFQATT and SNEGSKA (reference sequence). Trimming removed 2 bases at V and 4 bases at J, with 12 bases between. CDR3 length: 14 residues. The CDR3 DNA reads as TGCAGTGCTAGAACAGGGAGAAGATACAATGAGCAGTTCTTC. It encodes CSARTGRRYNEQFF.

This clonotype was observed a few times. Just one base apart from a much larger clone, this may be a read error. The chain is built from TRBV3-1 and TRBJ2-1, with D maybe TRBD2 (6 bases). V was trimmed by 4 bases and J by 6 bases, leaving 10 bases between them. The CDR3 extends over 13 amino acids. Germline lookup yields CDR1 LGHDT and CDR2 YNNKEL (reference sequence). In DNA, the CDR3 is TGTGCCAGCAGCCTGGACTACTTCAATGAGCAGTTCTTC. Protein sequence: CASSLDYFNEQFF.

In regard to this clonotype: Only one base separates this from a far larger clonotype, so it likely reflects a read error. The chain recombines TRBV7-9 with TRBJ2-5; D is undetermined. The CDR3 consists of 11 residues. Germline assignment: CDR1 SEHNR and CDR2 FQNEAQ (reference sequence). The CDR3 sequence: CASSSEESQYF. Written as DNA, the CDR3 is TGTGCCAGCAGCTCCGAAGAGTCCCAGTACTTC.

The chain joins TRBV7-6 to TRBJ2-3; 10 bases map to TRBD1. The CDR3 is 17 residues long. J lost 6 bases, V lost 5 bases, and 14 bases had no gene match. Looked up from germline, CDR1 is SGHVS and CDR2 is FNYEAQ. The CDR3 here is CASSLNRDRGSSDTQYF. The CDR3 nucleotides are TGTGCCAGCAGCCTCAACCGGGACAGGGGTTCTTCGGATACGCAGTATTTT. Filled out from reference TRBV7-6 and TRBJ2-3, the complete variable domain reads GAGVSQSPRYKVTKRGQDVALRCDPISGHVSLYWYRQALGQGPEFLTYFNYEAQQDKSGLPNDRFSAERPEGSISTLTIQRTEQRDSAMYRCASSLNRDRGSSDTQYFGPGTRLTVL.

The rearrangement uses TRBV25-1 and TRBJ2-3; D gene unclear. From germline, CDR1 is MGHDK and CDR2 SYGVNS. The CDR3 has 13 amino acids. V lost 0 bases, J lost 4 bases, and 5 bases lay in between. The CDR3 DNA reads TGTGCCAGCAGTGAATATAATTCAGATACGCAGTATTTT. Its protein product is CASSEYNSDTQYF.